These 32 T cell receptor beta chains originate from one sample sequenced in a study of shared clonotypes between healthy human individuals. Assay used: immunoSEQ multiplex PCR; TCRdb lists only in-frame clones, some missing. The profile shows around 1.4 million clones, approximately 98.5% of them singletons. The sample was naive CD4+ T cells sorted from blood. Subset in this sample: CD45RA+ positively selected. All receptors come from a man younger than 45 in good health.

The chain carries TRBV19 and TRBJ2-4, with TRBD1 matching over 7 bases. CDR1 is LNHDA and CDR2 is SQIVND in the germline V gene (reference sequence). The V gene end was trimmed by 4 bases and the J gene end by 7 bases; junction bases not matched to a gene: 7. This CDR3 has 14 amino acids. The CDR3: CASSNSGTENIQYF. The CDR3 DNA reads TGTGCCAGTAGTAACTCCGGGACAGAGAACATTCAGTACTTC.

The V and J genes are TRBV19 and TRBJ2-7, with a tentative D call TRBD1 (5 bases). The V gene's germline CDR1 is LNHDA and CDR2 SQIVND (reference sequence). The V gene lost 5 bases and the J gene lost 2 bases, with 13 bases spanning the gap. CDR3 length equals 14 residues. The DNA for the CDR3 is TGTGCCAGTAGTCCGTTGGAGACAGCCTACGAGCAGTACTTC. This encodes CASSPLETAYEQYF.

This sequence joins TRBV7-7 and TRBJ2-1, with TRBD2 matching 11 bases. The germline V gene encodes CDR1 SSHAT and CDR2 FNYEAQ (reference sequence). The CDR3 has 15 amino acids. With V trimmed by 4 bases and J by 5 bases, 4 bases remained unmatched. CDR3 in amino acids: CASSSTSGRNNEQFF. CDR3 nucleotides: TGTGCCAGCAGCTCCACTAGCGGGAGAAACAATGAGCAGTTCTTC.

The chain has TRBV15 and TRBJ2-2; D may correspond to TRBD1 or TRBD2 (5 bases each). The CDR3 is 15 amino acids. From germline, CDR1 is LNHNV and CDR2 YYDKDF (reference sequence). Trimming stripped 1 base from V and 4 bases from J, with 10 bases between. The CDR3 loop reads CATSRVRGITGELFF. CDR3 DNA sequence: TGTGCCACCAGCAGAGTGAGGGGAATCACCGGGGAGCTGTTTTTT.

The CDR3 DNA follows: TGTGCCAGCAGCTTACTCCAACGAAACAATGAGCAGTTCTTC. Translated, it gives CASSLLQRNNEQFF. The rearrangement links TRBV4-2 to TRBJ2-1; D unclear. With 5 bases removed from V and 5 bases from J, the gap between germline ends came to 13 bases. Germline V lookup: CDR1 LGHNA, CDR2 YNFKEQ. The CDR3 contains 14 residues.

This chain joins TRBV28 and TRBJ2-7, with D unclear. Germline-derived CDR1 and CDR2 are MDHEN and SYDVKM. The CDR3 length is 16 residues. V lost 2 bases, J lost 0 bases, and 14 bases lay in between. The DNA for the CDR3 is TGTGCCAGCAGTTTAGTATTGAGGCACATCTCCTACGAGCAGTACTTC. Protein: CASSLVLRHISYEQYF.

V is TRBV5-1 and J is TRBJ2-7; 12 bases match TRBD1. CDR1 and CDR2 (germline): SGHRS, YFSETQ. The V and J ends lost 4 bases and 7 bases, in that order; junction bases with no gene match: 9. CDR3 length: 15 amino acids. The CDR3 sequence is CASSPTGTGGFEQYF. The CDR3 coding sequence is TGCGCCAGCAGCCCCACCGGGACAGGGGGCTTTGAGCAGTACTTC.

The V call is TRBV5-1, the J call TRBJ2-5, with D perhaps TRBD2 (5 bases). With 4 bases removed from V and 5 bases from J, the gap between germline ends came to 15 bases. Germline CDR1 SGHRS, CDR2 YFSETQ. This CDR3 has 14 amino acids. The chain's CDR3 is CASSVLGVGETQYF. The CDR3 nucleotides are TGCGCCAGCAGCGTACTAGGAGTGGGGGAGACCCAGTACTTC.

V gene TRBV7-8 combines with J gene TRBJ2-5; D gene ambiguous. The germline V and J ends were trimmed by 1 base and 5 bases, with 5 bases remaining between them. Germline values: CDR1 SGHVS, CDR2 FQNEAQ. CDR3 length equals 12 residues. CDR3 in DNA: TGTGCCAGCAGCTTAGTCGGGGAGACCCAGTACTTC. This sequence encodes CASSLVGETQYF.

The CDR3 region has the DNA TGTGCCAGCAGTACCCTAGCTCAAAATAGCAATCAGCCCCAGCATTTT. This encodes CASSTLAQNSNQPQHF. This rearrangement joins TRBV27 to TRBJ1-5; D remains ambiguous. Per the germline V gene, CDR1 is MNHEY and CDR2 is SMNVEV (reference sequence). The V end lost 5 bases, the J end lost 0 bases, and 14 bases lay between the germline ends. The CDR3 consists of 16 residues.

The CDR3 DNA follows: TGTGCCAGCGTCCGAACGTGGGATCAGCCCCAGCATTTT. Encoded protein: CASVRTWDQPQHF. The chain combines TRBV2 with TRBJ1-5; D not resolved. This CDR3 region has 13 residues. The germline CDR1 and CDR2 sequences are SNHLY and FYNNEI. V lost 8 bases, J lost 5 bases, and 13 bases lay in between.

V gene TRBV5-4 combines with J gene TRBJ2-5; 11 positions agree with TRBD2. Germline CDR1 reads SGHNT; CDR2 reads YYREEE (reference sequence). V shed 4 bases, J shed 5 bases, and the junction held 10 bases outside the gene matches. This CDR3 comprises 16 residues. The CDR3 protein is CASSLQTSGIRETQYF. The CDR3 DNA sequence: TGTGCCAGCAGCCTGCAGACTAGCGGGATTCGGGAGACCCAGTACTTC.

The chain carries TRBV29-1 and TRBJ2-7; 10 positions agree with TRBD2. Germline CDR1 is SQVTM and CDR2 is ANQGSEA. This CDR3 region has 14 residues. J was trimmed by 5 bases and V by 6 bases; bases with no gene match: 10. CDR3 bases: TGCAGCGTCCGGCCGGGACTAGCGTTTAACGAGCAGTACTTC. Its translation is CSVRPGLAFNEQYF.

The chain couples TRBV15 to TRBJ1-2; the D gene is possibly TRBD1 (5 bases). Looked up from germline, CDR1 is LNHNV and CDR2 is YYDKDF (reference sequence). Trimming took off 5 bases at V and 1 base at J, with 14 bases between the two ends. This CDR3 has 15 amino acids. CDR3 region: CATSPDSIFNYGYTF. CDR3 nucleotides: TGTGCCACCAGCCCCGACAGTATCTTTAACTATGGCTACACCTTC.

The J gene is TRBJ1-1, the V gene TRBV6-5; D remains unclear. V was shortened by 4 bases and J by 3 bases, with 12 bases between the two germline ends. Germline CDR1 reads MNHEY; CDR2 reads SVGAGI. CDR3 length: 14 amino acids. This CDR3 reads CASSFRTGDTEAFF. CDR3 DNA sequence: TGTGCCAGCAGTTTTAGGACTGGGGACACTGAAGCTTTCTTT.

The chain has TRBV27 and TRBJ2-7; TRBD2 matches 8 bases. The CDR3 runs 19 residues. J was trimmed by 4 bases and V by 3 bases; bases with no gene match: 20. Germline CDR1 reads MNHEY; CDR2 reads SMNVEV (reference sequence). CDR3 amino acids: CASSFRGRRGAGELYEQYF. The CDR3 DNA is TGTGCCAGCAGTTTTCGGGGGAGGAGGGGAGCGGGAGAGCTTTACGAGCAGTACTTC.

This chain links TRBV28 with TRBJ1-2, with D perhaps matching TRBD1 (5 bases). The CDR3 is made up of 17 amino acids. Per germline, CDR1 MDHEN and CDR2 SYDVKM. Deletions cut 3 bases from V and 4 bases from J, with 21 bases between. CDR3 region: CASSFVGVGGFGYGYTF. In nucleotides, the CDR3 is TGTGCCAGCAGTTTTGTAGGGGTTGGGGGGTTTGGCTATGGCTACACCTTC.

Note on this clone: Within the sample, other DNA sequences also encode this same CDR3. This rearrangement joins TRBV4-1 to TRBJ2-7, with 8 bases that match TRBD2. Per germline, CDR1 MGHRA and CDR2 YSYEKL. CDR3 length equals 15 residues. Trimming cost V 0 bases and J 2 bases; bases outside gene matches: 3. The CDR3 sequence is CASSQDPGGTYEQYF. The CDR3 DNA sequence: TGCGCCAGCAGCCAAGATCCGGGGGGGACCTACGAGCAGTACTTC.

V usage is TRBV2 and J usage is TRBJ2-7; D is ambiguous. Trimming removed 6 bases at V and 2 bases at J, with 14 bases between. This CDR3 has 14 amino acids. CDR1 and CDR2 (germline): SNHLY, FYNNEI. This chain's CDR3 is CASSPSQGTYEQYF. The CDR3 DNA is TGTGCCAGCAGCCCGAGCCAAGGGACCTACGAGCAGTACTTC.

The chain employs TRBV9 and TRBJ2-2; D remains unclear. V was clipped by 2 bases and J by 5 bases, with 7 bases between them. Germline V gene sequence: CDR1 SGDLS, CDR2 YYNGEE. The length of the CDR3 is 13 residues. Here the CDR3 reads CASSVDSTGELFF. The DNA for the CDR3 is TGTGCCAGCAGCGTCGACTCAACCGGGGAGCTGTTTTTT.

This chain connects TRBV7-2 to TRBJ2-3; 9 nucleotides align to TRBD1. Losses at the gene ends were 4 bases for V and 6 bases for J; bases not matched to a gene: 2. The CDR3 is 13 residues long. Germline CDR1 SGHTA, CDR2 FQGNSA. In DNA form, the CDR3 reads TGTGCCAGCAGCTCACAGGGGGCGGATACGCAGTATTTT. Its protein is CASSSQGADTQYF. Full variable domain (rest looked up from reference TRBV7-2 and TRBJ2-3): GAGVSQSPSNKVTEKGKDVELRCDPISGHTALYWYRQSLGQGLEFLIYFQGNSAPDKSGLPSDRFSAERTGGSVSTLTIQRTQQEDSAVYLCASSSQGADTQYFGPGTRLTVL.

The J gene is TRBJ2-3, the V gene TRBV5-1, with TRBD2 identical over 8 bases. Germline CDR1 and CDR2: SGHRS and YFSETQ. This CDR3 region has 14 residues. J was trimmed by 6 bases and V by 1 base; bases with no gene match: 4. The chain's CDR3 is CASSLSGSVDTQYF. CDR3 bases: TGCGCCAGCAGCTTGAGCGGGAGTGTTGATACGCAGTATTTT.

This clone was seen once. This sequence joins TRBV11-3 and TRBJ2-1; D call uncertain. The CDR3 is made up of 16 amino acids. Germline lookup yields CDR1 SGHNT and CDR2 YENEEA. Between the trimmed V and J ends, which lost 2 bases and 0 bases, there was a span of 11 bases. The CDR3 reads CASSLTSASSYNEQFF. DNA for the CDR3: TGTGCCAGCAGCTTAACGTCGGCGAGCTCCTACAATGAGCAGTTCTTC.

V and J are TRBV9 and TRBJ1-5; D is possibly TRBD1 (5 bases). Germline CDR1 SGDLS, CDR2 YYNGEE. This CDR3 is 15 amino acids long. Trimming took off 3 bases at V and 2 bases at J, with 12 bases between the two ends. The chain's CDR3 is CASSDGTSGNQPQHF. In DNA, the CDR3 is TGTGCCAGCAGCGATGGGACCTCCGGCAATCAGCCCCAGCATTTT.

The chain has TRBV27 and TRBJ1-2, with TRBD1 identical over 7 bases. The J segment lost 6 bases and the V segment lost 5 bases, leaving 3 bases of the junction unmatched. CDR3 length equals 12 residues. CDR1 is MNHEY and CDR2 is SMNVEV in the germline V gene (reference sequence). CDR3 amino acids: CASSPQGDGYTF. The CDR3 DNA reads as TGTGCCAGCAGTCCCCAGGGGGATGGCTACACCTTC.

V usage is TRBV5-1 and J usage is TRBJ2-1, with D perhaps matching TRBD2 (7 bases). CDR3 size: 13 residues. Between the trimmed V and J ends, which lost 6 bases and 10 bases, there was a span of 17 bases. CDR1 and CDR2 (germline): SGHRS, YFSETQ. The CDR3 loop reads CASTPREGGEQFF. The CDR3 region has the DNA TGCGCCAGCACCCCTCGTGAGGGGGGGGAGCAGTTCTTC.

V gene TRBV6-5 combines with J gene TRBJ2-7, with 8 bases fitting TRBD2. CDR1 and CDR2 from the germline V gene are MNHEY and SVGAGI. CDR3 length: 15 amino acids. V lost 6 bases, J lost 6 bases, and 13 bases stayed unmatched. The CDR3 loop reads CASRGAGGTVGEQYF. The CDR3 nucleotides are TGTGCCAGCAGGGGCGCGGGAGGAACGGTGGGCGAGCAGTACTTC.

V gene TRBV2 combines with J gene TRBJ2-7, with 12 bases lining up with TRBD2. V shed 7 bases and J 3 bases; nucleotides not matched to a gene: 13. This CDR3 contains 17 residues. Germline V CDR1 and CDR2: SNHLY, FYNNEI. CDR3 protein: CASTQRDLAGGNYEQYF. The CDR3 nucleotides read TGTGCCAGCACCCAGAGGGATCTAGCGGGAGGGAACTACGAGCAGTACTTC. Looking up the rest from reference TRBV2 and TRBJ2-7 gives the full variable domain: EPEVTQTPSHQVTQMGQEVILRCVPISNHLYFYWYRQILGQKVEFLVSFYNNEISEKSEIFDDQFSVERPDGSNFTLKIRSTKLEDSAMYFCASTQRDLAGGNYEQYFGPGTRLTVT.

The count of this clone is one. The chain couples TRBV6-6 to TRBJ1-5; 8 bases match TRBD1. Looked up from germline, CDR1 is MNHNY and CDR2 is SVGAGI (reference sequence). CDR3 length: 14 residues. V shed 6 bases, J shed 5 bases, and the junction held 6 bases outside the gene matches. The CDR3 spells CASRRQGPDQPQHF. The CDR3, as DNA: TGTGCCAGCAGGCGACAGGGGCCAGATCAGCCCCAGCATTTT.

The chain uses TRBV5-1 and TRBJ2-3, with D possibly being TRBD1 or TRBD2 (6 bases each). Germline V gene data show CDR1 as SGHRS and CDR2 as YFSETQ. V shed 4 bases and J shed 11 bases, with 17 bases lying between them. This CDR3 spans 13 amino acids. CDR3 protein: CASSRDTYSGQYF. The CDR3 DNA reads TGCGCCAGCAGCCGGGACACCTATAGCGGGCAGTATTTT.

This chain connects TRBV5-5 to TRBJ2-7; D is ambiguous. Germline-derived CDR1 and CDR2 are SGHKS and YYEKEE (reference sequence). V was cut by 4 bases and J by 0 bases, with 14 bases left in between. The CDR3 runs to 15 residues. In DNA form, the CDR3 reads TGTGCCAGCAGCGTAATACCACGGAGCTCCTACGAGCAGTACTTC. This sequence encodes CASSVIPRSSYEQYF. Drawing the rest from reference TRBV5-5 and TRBJ2-7, the complete variable domain is DAGVTQSPTHLIKTRGQQVTLRCSPISGHKSVSWYQQVLGQGPQFIFQYYEKEERGRGNFPDRFSARQFPNYSSELNVNALLLGDSALYLCASSVIPRSSYEQYFGPGTRLTVT.

The rearrangement links TRBV5-1 to TRBJ2-1; D gene uncertain. Germline V gene lookup returns CDR1 SGHRS and CDR2 YFSETQ. V lost 7 bases, J lost 3 bases, and 17 bases lay in between. The CDR3 totals 15 residues. CDR3 residues: CASRQEPLFYNEQFF. The DNA for the CDR3 is TGCGCCAGCCGGCAGGAGCCCCTTTTCTACAATGAGCAGTTCTTC. The full variable domain, rest sourced from reference TRBV5-1 and TRBJ2-1, is KAGVTQTPRYLIKTRGQQVTLSCSPISGHRSVSWYQQTPGQGLQFLFEYFSETQRNKGNFPGRFSGRQFSNSRSEMNVSTLELGDSALYLCASRQEPLFYNEQFFGPGTRLTVL.